A selection of T cell receptor beta chains follows, all from one sample in a study of blood T cell repertoires in COVID-19. Clones were sequenced by immunoSEQ multiplex PCR, and TCRdb holds only the in-frame ones, with some missing. This table has about 50,000 clones, around 80% appearing once. Source material: peripheral blood. The source of these receptors is a man aged 40-49 years with acute or convalescent COVID-19. CDR3s include the opening cysteine and the closing phenylalanine or tryptophan. Each record gives: J gene, clone size, V gene, CDR3 length, D gene, CDR3 protein, CDR3 DNA. A D gene is named only where the DNA matches it firmly. For some rows the clone size is stated as once, few or many, or as a class when expanded; others skip it.

TRBJ2-3	NA	TRBV27	16	NA	CASSLSSGASTDTQYF	TGTGCCAGCAGTTTATCATCAGGGGCTAGCACAGATACGCAGTATTTT
TRBJ1-2	NA	TRBV5-1	13	TRBD1	CASSLGQGTGYTF	TGCGCCAGCAGCTTGGGACAGGGGACTGGCTACACCTTC
TRBJ2-4	NA	TRBV18	16	TRBD1	CASSPGQGVTKNIQYF	TGTGCCAGCTCACCAGGACAGGGCGTTACCAAAAACATTCAGTACTTC
TRBJ2-1	NA	TRBV5-1	16	TRBD2	CASSLPGLAGPNEQFF	TGCGCCAGCAGCTTGCCTGGACTAGCGGGCCCCAATGAGCAGTTCTTC
TRBJ2-2	NA	TRBV27	13	NA	CASSLVRGGELFF	TGTGCCAGCAGTTTAGTCCGAGGCGGGGAGCTGTTTTTT
TRBJ1-3	NA	TRBV11-2	14	NA	CASSLEYSGNTIYF	TGTGCCAGCAGCTTGGAGTACTCTGGAAACACCATATATTTT
TRBJ1-2	NA	TRBV5-1	13	NA	CASSLDTYYGYTF	TGCGCCAGCAGTCTGGACACTTACTATGGCTACACCTTC
TRBJ1-5	NA	TRBV5-6	15	NA	CASNSLDRPDQPQHF	TGTGCCAGCAATAGTCTGGACAGACCTGATCAGCCCCAGCATTTT
TRBJ1-1	NA	TRBV5-4	14	TRBD1	CASSRRDRDTEAFF	TGTGCCAGCAGCCGTCGGGACAGGGACACTGAAGCTTTCTTT
TRBJ1-3	once	TRBV19	15	NA	CASSIEAASGNTIYF	TGTGCCAGTAGTATAGAGGCGGCCTCTGGAAACACCATATATTTT
TRBJ2-5	NA	TRBV6-1	15	TRBD1	CASSEPGQAKVTQYF	TGTGCCAGCAGTGAGCCGGGACAGGCAAAGGTGACCCAGTACTTC
TRBJ1-6	NA	TRBV2	13	NA	CAIGGSYNSPLHF	TGTGCCATCGGCGGCTCCTATAATTCACCCCTCCACTTT
TRBJ1-2	NA	TRBV7-9	14	NA	CASSLDRTFYGYTF	TGTGCCAGCAGCCTGGACAGAACCTTCTATGGCTACACCTTC
TRBJ2-3	NA	TRBV5-6	17	TRBD1	CASSRGPGTGGIDTQYF	TGTGCCAGCAGCCGCGGTCCCGGGACAGGGGGCATAGATACGCAGTATTTT
TRBJ1-1	NA	TRBV5-1	17	NA	CASSLGSGNRPNTEAFF	TGCGCCAGCAGCTTGGGTTCGGGAAACCGCCCTAACACTGAAGCTTTCTTT
TRBJ2-3	NA	TRBV19	15	NA	CASTPLGAGTDTQYF	TGTGCCAGTACCCCGTTGGGGGCTGGCACAGATACGCAGTATTTT
TRBJ2-5	NA	TRBV30	14	TRBD2	CAWSPGLDSETQYF	TGTGCCTGGAGTCCCGGACTAGATTCTGAGACCCAGTACTTC
TRBJ2-7	once	TRBV6-5	14	NA	CASRPSGTHYEQYF	TGTGCCAGCAGGCCATCCGGGACACACTACGAGCAGTACTTC
TRBJ2-7	NA	TRBV29-1	13	TRBD1	CSVEWGQTYEQYF	TGCAGCGTTGAATGGGGACAGACCTACGAGCAGTACTTC
TRBJ1-2	once	TRBV6-1	12	NA	CASSDSSDGYTF	TGTGCCAGCAGTGATTCGTCTGATGGCTACACCTTC
TRBJ2-5	NA	TRBV7-9	15	NA	CASSLGGQIKETQYF	TGTGCCAGCAGCCTGGGAGGTCAGATAAAAGAGACCCAGTACTTC
TRBJ2-5	NA	TRBV29-1	15	NA	CSVQRHSSPPETQYF	TGCAGCGTCCAGCGCCACTCGTCGCCCCCTGAGACCCAGTACTTC
TRBJ2-1	NA	TRBV3-1/TRBV3-2	12	NA	CASSQGRIGQFF	TGTGCCAGCAGCCAAGGGAGGATAGGGCAGTTCTTC
TRBJ1-2	NA	TRBV7-2	13	NA	CASSLTENYGYTF	TGTGCCAGCAGCTTGACAGAAAACTATGGCTACACCTTC
TRBJ2-3	NA	TRBV6-5	16	TRBD1	CASSSDRNRGTDTQYF	TGTGCCAGCAGTTCGGACAGGAATAGGGGCACAGATACGCAGTATTTT
TRBJ1-2	NA	TRBV2	13	NA	CASSARDSYRCTF	TGTGCCAGCAGCGCCCGGGACTCCTATAGGTGCACCTTC
TRBJ1-4	NA	TRBV12-3/TRBV12-4	13	NA	CASTSTGFEKLFF	TGTGCCAGCACTTCTACAGGGTTTGAAAAACTGTTTTTT
TRBJ1-4	NA	TRBV5-8	15	TRBD1	CASSPGQGTNEKLFF	TGTGCCAGCAGCCCGGGACAGGGTACTAATGAAAAACTGTTTTTT
TRBJ2-3	NA	TRBV7-8	16	NA	CASSLRDSGATDTQYF	TGTGCCAGCAGCTTACGGGATAGCGGAGCCACAGATACGCAGTATTTT
TRBJ1-4	NA	TRBV7-2	14	TRBD1	CASSTGSGGEKLFF	TGTGCCAGCAGTACAGGGTCAGGGGGGGAAAAACTGTTTTTT
TRBJ2-5	NA	TRBV11-3	13	NA	CASSLETRETQYF	TGTGCCAGCAGCTTAGAGACTAGGGAGACCCAGTACTTC
TRBJ2-2	few	TRBV24-1	12	NA	CATNRVPGELFF	TGTGCCACAAACAGGGTTCCCGGGGAGCTGTTTTTT
TRBJ2-6	NA	TRBV5-1	17	TRBD1	CASSGGQAGSGANVLTF	TGCGCCAGCAGCGGCGGACAGGCGGGCTCTGGGGCCAACGTCCTGACTTTC
TRBJ2-3	NA	TRBV9	14	NA	CASGESPGSDTQYF	TGTGCCAGCGGCGAGTCGCCCGGTTCAGATACGCAGTATTTT
TRBJ1-4	NA	TRBV2	15	NA	CASSFGAGLNEKLFF	TGTGCCAGCAGTTTTGGGGCAGGCCTTAATGAAAAACTGTTTTTT
TRBJ2-3	NA	TRBV15	12	NA	CATSRDKDTQYF	TGTGCCACCAGCAGAGACAAAGATACGCAGTATTTT
TRBJ2-1	NA	TRBV5-4	16	TRBD2	CASSLALGGGAGEQFF	TGTGCCAGCAGCTTGGCCCTTGGCGGGGGGGCAGGTGAGCAGTTCTTC
TRBJ2-1	few	TRBV7-9	15	TRBD1	CASSLGQGAGNEQFF	TGTGCCAGCAGCTTAGGACAGGGGGCGGGAAATGAGCAGTTCTTC
TRBJ2-5	NA	TRBV10-3	15	NA	CAASQGNSGGETQYF	TGTGCCGCCAGTCAGGGGAACTCTGGAGGAGAGACCCAGTACTTC
TRBJ2-7	few	TRBV28	15	TRBD2	CASSLIAGENHEQYF	TGTGCCAGCAGTTTGATAGCGGGAGAAAACCACGAGCAGTACTTC
TRBJ2-2	NA	TRBV2	15	TRBD2	CASKGAGETTGELFF	TGTGCCAGCAAAGGGGCGGGAGAAACCACCGGGGAGCTGTTTTTT
TRBJ2-5	NA	TRBV15	13	NA	CATSQSPSETQYF	TGTGCCACCAGCCAGTCCCCATCAGAGACCCAGTACTTC
TRBJ1-6	few	TRBV5-8	15	TRBD1	CASSLGQGFNSPLHF	TGTGCCAGCAGCTTGGGACAGGGATTCAATTCACCCCTCCACTTT
TRBJ1-1	NA	TRBV2	11	NA	CASSRRAEAFF	TGTGCCAGCAGCCGACGGGCTGAAGCTTTCTTT
TRBJ1-1	few	TRBV5-8	15	NA	CASSSIGLMNTEAFF	TGTGCCAGCAGCTCCATAGGACTGATGAACACTGAAGCTTTCTTT
TRBJ2-1	NA	TRBV5-1	16	TRBD2	CASSLGLAGPSNEQFF	TGCGCCAGCAGCTTGGGACTAGCGGGACCTTCCAATGAGCAGTTCTTC
TRBJ2-7	NA	TRBV7-6	17	TRBD2	CASSLGIPSGSSYEQYF	TGTGCCAGCAGCTTAGGAATCCCCAGCGGGAGTTCCTACGAGCAGTACTTC
TRBJ2-4	NA	TRBV2	15	NA	CASSESGGEGGIQYF	TGTGCCAGCAGTGAATCCGGAGGGGAGGGGGGCATTCAGTACTTC
TRBJ1-1	NA	TRBV6-4	16	NA	CASSQFPMTPGTEAFF	TGTGCCAGCAGTCAATTTCCCATGACACCCGGCACTGAAGCTTTCTTT
TRBJ1-1	NA	TRBV6-5	14	TRBD1	CASSTGTGPLEAFF	TGTGCCAGCAGTACGGGGACAGGACCACTGGAAGCTTTCTTT
TRBJ1-2	NA	TRBV7-8	11	NA	CASSQPGGYTF	TGTGCCAGCAGCCAACCAGGGGGCTACACCTTC
TRBJ1-1	NA	TRBV5-5	17	NA	CASRSRRMGALDTEAFF	TGTGCCAGCAGGTCCCGAAGAATGGGGGCGTTGGACACTGAAGCTTTCTTT
TRBJ1-3	NA	TRBV6-5	15	NA	CASSPQGSSGNTIYF	TGTGCCAGCAGTCCCCAGGGTAGCTCTGGAAACACCATATATTTT
TRBJ2-5	NA	TRBV10-1	14	TRBD1	CASSETGVGETQYF	TGCGCCAGCAGTGAGACAGGGGTCGGAGAGACCCAGTACTTC
TRBJ1-2	NA	TRBV6-2/TRBV6-3	15	TRBD1	CASSTRTGSNYGYTF	TGTGCCAGCAGTACCCGGACAGGCAGTAACTATGGCTACACCTTC
TRBJ1-6	NA	TRBV27	16	NA	CASRPSTARYNSPLHF	TGTGCCAGCAGACCGTCCACAGCCCGCTATAATTCACCCCTCCACTTT